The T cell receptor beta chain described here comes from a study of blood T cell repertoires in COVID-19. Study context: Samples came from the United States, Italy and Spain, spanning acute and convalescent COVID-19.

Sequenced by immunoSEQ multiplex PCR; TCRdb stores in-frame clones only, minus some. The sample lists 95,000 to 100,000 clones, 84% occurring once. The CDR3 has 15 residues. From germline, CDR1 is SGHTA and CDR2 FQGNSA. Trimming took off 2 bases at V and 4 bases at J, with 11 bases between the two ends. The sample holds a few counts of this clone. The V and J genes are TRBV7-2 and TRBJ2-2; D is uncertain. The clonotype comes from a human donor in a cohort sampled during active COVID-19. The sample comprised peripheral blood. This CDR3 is CASSLRTESTGELFF. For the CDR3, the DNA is TGTGCCAGCAGCTTACGAACAGAGTCCACCGGGGAGCTGTTTTTT.